A selection of T cell receptor beta chains follows, all from one sample in a study of CD8+CD57+ T cells in acquired aplastic anemia. TCRdb redid the calling of the reads with MiXCR, one entry per CDR3 protein. The sample has a few hundred thousand distinct CDR3 sequences, 56% seen once. The sample comprised sorted CD4+, CD8+, or CD8+CD57+ T cells (not recorded which) from PBMCs. These receptors all stem from a human donor with aplastic anemia. CDR3s include the opening cysteine and the closing phenylalanine or tryptophan. The D gene is left open where the match is weak. Clone size is stated in some rows and not others, as once, few, many or a class when expanded.

J gene | clone size | D gene | V gene | CDR3 protein | CDR3 DNA
TRBJ2-5 | - | TRBD2 | TRBV7-9 | CASSLELAETQYF | TGTGCCAGCAGCTTAGAACTAGCGGAGACCCAGTACTTC
TRBJ2-3 | - | - | TRBV12-3/TRBV12-4 | CASGATDTQYF | TGTGCCAGCGGGGCCACAGATACGCAGTATTTT
TRBJ2-7 | - | - | TRBV20-1 | CSARGHEQYF | TGCAGTGCTAGGGGCCACGAGCAGTACTTC
TRBJ2-5 | many | - | TRBV18 | CASHRPGETQYF | TGTGCCAGCCATAGGCCAGGGGAGACCCAGTACTTC
TRBJ2-1 | many | - | TRBV6-1 | CASISLTGNYNEQFF | TGTGCCAGCATCTCCCTTACAGGGAACTACAATGAGCAGTTCTTC
TRBJ2-1 | - | - | TRBV9 | CASRSSPGSDNEQFF | TGTGCCAGCAGATCTTCGCCGGGGTCAGACAATGAGCAGTTCTTC
TRBJ2-7 | - | - | TRBV12-3/TRBV12-4 | CASSLGAREQYF | TGTGCCAGCAGTTTGGGGGCGCGTGAGCAGTACTTC
TRBJ2-3 | few | TRBD2 | TRBV9 | CASSVGGGATDTQYF | TGTGCTAGCAGCGTAGGCGGGGGGGCCACAGATACGCAGTATTTT
TRBJ2-7 | few | TRBD1 | TRBV29-1 | CSVAADRDRASDEQYF | TGCAGCGTTGCGGCCGATAGGGACAGGGCGAGTGACGAGCAGTACTTC
TRBJ1-5 | many | - | TRBV5-1 | CASSLTSSGQPQHF | TGCGCCAGCAGCTTGACCTCATCTGGTCAGCCCCAGCATTTT
TRBJ2-1 | - | - | TRBV29-1 | CSVYWYNEQFF | TGCAGCGTTTATTGGTACAATGAGCAGTTCTTC
TRBJ1-1 | few | - | TRBV29-1 | CSVGQNTEAFF | TGCAGCGTTGGACAGAACACTGAAGCTTTCTTT
TRBJ1-6 | many | TRBD1 | TRBV3-1 | CASSLGTGIPSPLHF | TGTGCCAGCAGCCTCGGGACAGGGATCCCTTCACCCCTCCACTTT
TRBJ2-1 | - | TRBD2 | TRBV7-8 | CASSSAGGLDEQFF | TGTGCCAGCAGCTCAGCGGGGGGGCTAGATGAGCAGTTCTTC
TRBJ1-3 | once | - | TRBV19 | CASSTLGGNTIYF | TGTGCCAGTAGTACCCTCGGGGGAAACACCATATATTTT
TRBJ2-7 | many | - | TRBV7-9 | CASSRTSPGYEQYF | TGTGCCAGCAGTCGAACCTCCCCCGGTTACGAGCAGTACTTC
TRBJ2-5 | many | TRBD2 | TRBV7-2 | CASSLILAGGKEYF | TGTGCCAGCAGCCTCATACTAGCGGGAGGAAAGGAGTACTTC
TRBJ2-7 | - | - | TRBV7-8 | CASSLVPRAGAYEQYF | TGTGCCAGCAGCTTAGTTCCCCGGGCAGGGGCCTACGAGCAGTACTTC
TRBJ2-7 | - | - | TRBV7-2 | CASSPRRGSYEQYF | TGTGCCAGCAGCCCCCGACGGGGGTCCTACGAGCAGTACTTC
TRBJ2-7 | many | - | TRBV5-1 | CASSLEARGSGEQYF | TGCGCCAGCAGCTTGGAGGCGAGGGGCTCCGGCGAGCAGTACTTC
TRBJ2-1 | once | - | TRBV7-9 | CASSLGGDMYNEQFF | TGTGCCAGCAGCTTAGGCGGGGACATGTACAATGAGCAGTTCTTC
TRBJ2-7 | - | TRBD2 | TRBV12-3/TRBV12-4 | CASSVSGRASWEQYF | TGTGCCAGCAGTGTTAGCGGGAGGGCCTCTTGGGAGCAGTACTTC
TRBJ1-6 | - | TRBD1 | TRBV7-2 | CASSTRTGSSYNSPLHF | TGTGCCAGCAGCACCCGGACAGGAAGCTCCTATAATTCACCCCTCCACTTT
TRBJ1-2 | few | - | TRBV12-3/TRBV12-4 | CASNKRGAAYGYTF | TGTGCCAGCAACAAACGAGGGGCTGCCTATGGCTACACCTTC
TRBJ1-2 | - | TRBD1 | TRBV5-1 | CASSSGQDGYTF | TGCGCCAGCAGTTCTGGACAGGATGGCTACACCTTC
TRBJ2-1 | - | TRBD2 | TRBV10-1 | CASSTSGGSDEQFF | TGTGCCAGCAGTACTAGCGGGGGGAGCGATGAGCAGTTCTTC
TRBJ2-5 | many | - | TRBV20-1 | CSARPGTQQETQYF | TGCAGTGCTAGACCTGGGACCCAACAAGAGACCCAGTACTTC
TRBJ1-1 | - | - | TRBV20-1 | CSAKIGTTVNTEAFF | TGCAGTGCTAAGATAGGTACAACAGTAAACACTGAAGCTTTCTTT
TRBJ2-7 | few | TRBD2 | TRBV15 | CATSRAGGEQYF | TGTGCCACCAGCAGAGCGGGAGGCGAGCAGTACTTC
TRBJ2-1 | - | TRBD1 | TRBV24-1 | CATSPRGFGNEQFF | TGTGCCACCAGCCCCAGGGGGTTCGGCAATGAGCAGTTCTTC
TRBJ1-1 | few | - | TRBV7-3 | CASRRGMNTEAFF | TGTGCCAGCAGGCGGGGAATGAACACTGAAGCTTTCTTT
TRBJ1-1 | - | - | TRBV11-2 | CASSSYTWVVDGRSMNTEAFF | TGTGCCAGCAGCTCCTATACTTGGGTCGTTGACGGGAGAAGCATGAACACTGAAGCTTTCTTT
TRBJ2-7 | - | - | TRBV11-3 | CASNPDGPYEQYF | TGTGCCAGCAACCCGGACGGACCCTACGAGCAGTACTTC
TRBJ2-3 | once | TRBD2 | TRBV7-7 | CASSSSTPGGPSDTQYF | TGTGCTAGCAGCTCTTCGACGCCGGGGGGGCCCTCAGATACGCAGTATTTT
TRBJ2-3 | many | - | TRBV20-1 | CSAVGVGGTDTQYF | TGCAGTGCCGTGGGGGTAGGAGGCACAGATACGCAGTATTTT
TRBJ2-3 | - | TRBD2 | TRBV20-1 | CSARTSGSDTQYF | TGCAGTGCTCGGACTAGCGGGTCTGATACGCAGTATTTT
TRBJ1-4 | - | - | TRBV7-8 | CASSLGGPTDTNEKLFF | TGTGCCAGCAGCTTAGGGGGACCCACAGATACTAATGAAAAACTGTTTTTT
TRBJ2-6 | many | TRBD2 | TRBV7-3 | CASSQRGAGANVLTF | TGTGCCAGCAGCCAGCGGGGGGCCGGGGCCAACGTCCTGACTTTC
TRBJ2-7 | - | - | TRBV19 | CASSISGFRDEQYF | TGTGCCAGTAGTATCTCTGGGTTCAGGGACGAGCAGTACTTC
TRBJ1-4 | - | - | TRBV7-9 | CASSTSIGANEKLFF | TGTGCCAGCAGCACCTCGATCGGGGCTAATGAAAAACTGTTTTTT
TRBJ1-1 | - | - | TRBV20-1 | CSARESDTEAFF | TGCAGTGCTAGAGAGAGCGACACTGAAGCTTTCTTT
TRBJ1-1 | - | - | TRBV5-1 | CASSLVGGAFSTEAFF | TGCGCCAGCAGCTTGGTTGGGGGGGCGTTCAGCACTGAAGCTTTCTTT
TRBJ2-1 | - | TRBD1 | TRBV2 | CASHTGQGVGNEQFF | TGTGCCAGCCATACGGGACAGGGAGTGGGGAATGAGCAGTTCTTC